This record covers a single T cell receptor (beta chain). This specimen comes from a study of control samples from healthy donors and cancer patients. The method was immunoSEQ multiplex PCR; TCRdb's version includes in-frame clones alone and lacks a portion of them. The repertoire has fewer than 110,000 clones, around 88% of them found once; the top ten carry approximately 8.3%. The CDR3 totals 16 residues. Germline CDR1 reads SGHDT; CDR2 reads YYEEEE. V was trimmed by 2 bases and J by 0 bases, leaving 9 bases between them. The receptor's source is a man aged 25-40 years in good health. The sequenced sample was blood. The chain carries TRBV5-6 and TRBJ2-6; no clear D gene. DNA of the CDR3: TGTGCCAGCAGCTTAAGGGTGTACTCTGGGGCCAACGTCCTGACTTTC. The encoded protein is CASSLRVYSGANVLTF.